Sequencing of this T cell receptor beta chain was carried out in a study of technical replicates of blood from a few donors. This clone appeared once. From germline, CDR1 is KGHSH and CDR2 LQKENI. The CDR3 has 13 amino acids. V was shortened by 2 bases and J by 5 bases, with 7 bases between the two germline ends. Repertoires were generated with immunoSEQ multiplex PCR, while TCRdb's copy carries only in-frame clones and drops some. The sample includes approximately 75,000 clones, 95% to 97% of them seen just once. The sequence came from a human donor in good health. Material for sequencing was T cells isolated from PBMCs. The chain joins TRBV18 to TRBJ1-5; tentatively, D is TRBD1 (6 bases). In nucleotides, the CDR3 is TGTGCCAGCTCACCATCAGGGGATCAGCCCCAGCATTTT. Residues: CASSPSGDQPQHF. Drawing the rest from reference TRBV18 and TRBJ1-5, the complete variable domain is NAGVMQNPRHLVRRRGQEARLRCSPMKGHSHVYWYRQLPEEGLKFMVYLQKENIIDESGMPKERFSAEFPKEGPSILRIQQVVRGDSAAYFCASSPSGDQPQHFGDGTRLSIL.